The rows below give T cell receptor beta chains drawn from one sample of a study of shared clonotypes between healthy human individuals. Libraries were prepared by immunoSEQ multiplex PCR; TCRdb keeps only in-frame clonotypes and omits some of them. The data show about 680,000 clones, roughly 94% seen once. Sample: naive CD8+ T cells sorted from blood. These receptors were obtained from a young man in good health. Both conserved end residues are part of each CDR3. D genes are given only for firm matches. Size is stated for part of the rows, as once, few or many counts, or as a class when the clone is expanded.

j_call: TRBJ1-1; clone_size: .; v_call: TRBV7-6; d_call: TRBD1; cdr3_aa: CASSSQQGMNTEAFF; cdr3_nt: TGTGCCAGCAGCTCCCAACAGGGGATGAACACTGAAGCTTTCTTT
j_call: TRBJ1-3; clone_size: .; v_call: TRBV2; d_call: .; cdr3_aa: CASRAGALSGNTIYF; cdr3_nt: TGTGCCAGCAGGGCCGGGGCCCTCTCTGGAAACACCATATATTTT
j_call: TRBJ1-5; clone_size: .; v_call: TRBV5-8; d_call: TRBD1; cdr3_aa: CASSLVGDRGQPQHF; cdr3_nt: TGTGCCAGCAGCTTGGTTGGGGACAGGGGACAGCCCCAGCATTTT
j_call: TRBJ2-1; clone_size: .; v_call: TRBV4-3; d_call: .; cdr3_aa: CASSPNVYNEQFF; cdr3_nt: TGCGCCAGCAGCCCGAATGTGTACAATGAGCAGTTCTTC
j_call: TRBJ2-7; clone_size: .; v_call: TRBV7-3; d_call: TRBD2; cdr3_aa: CASSLGGAFEQYF; cdr3_nt: TGTGCCAGCAGCTTGGGAGGGGCTTTCGAGCAGTACTTC
j_call: TRBJ2-3; clone_size: .; v_call: TRBV7-8; d_call: .; cdr3_aa: CASSLASDLASSTDTQYF; cdr3_nt: TGTGCCAGCAGCTTAGCGAGCGACCTAGCTTCGAGCACAGATACGCAGTATTTT
j_call: TRBJ2-7; clone_size: .; v_call: TRBV7-9; d_call: TRBD2; cdr3_aa: CASSLGLAGDEQYF; cdr3_nt: TGTGCCAGCAGCTTAGGGCTAGCGGGAGACGAGCAGTACTTC
j_call: TRBJ2-3; clone_size: .; v_call: TRBV5-8; d_call: TRBD1; cdr3_aa: CASSAQGSTDTQYF; cdr3_nt: TGTGCCAGCAGCGCACAGGGGAGCACAGATACGCAGTATTTT
j_call: TRBJ2-1; clone_size: .; v_call: TRBV7-9; d_call: .; cdr3_aa: CASSPRTISSNEQFF; cdr3_nt: TGTGCCAGCAGCCCCCGAACAATTTCGAGCAATGAGCAGTTCTTC
j_call: TRBJ2-1; clone_size: .; v_call: TRBV19; d_call: TRBD2; cdr3_aa: CASSTLAGGSSYNEQFF; cdr3_nt: TGTGCCAGTAGTACTTTAGCGGGAGGATCCTCCTACAATGAGCAGTTCTTC
j_call: TRBJ2-2; clone_size: .; v_call: TRBV14; d_call: .; cdr3_aa: CASSQVHSSDTGELFF; cdr3_nt: TGTGCCAGCAGCCAGGTCCATTCTAGCGACACCGGGGAGCTGTTTTTT
j_call: TRBJ2-3; clone_size: .; v_call: TRBV10-1; d_call: TRBD2; cdr3_aa: CASSQRGSTDTQYF; cdr3_nt: TGCGCCAGCAGTCAGCGGGGAAGCACAGATACGCAGTATTTT
j_call: TRBJ2-3; clone_size: .; v_call: TRBV27; d_call: .; cdr3_aa: CASSFEQGADTQYF; cdr3_nt: TGTGCCAGCAGTTTTGAACAGGGCGCAGATACGCAGTATTTT
j_call: TRBJ2-1; clone_size: once; v_call: TRBV28; d_call: TRBD2; cdr3_aa: CASSRKEQVLAGGKNEQFF; cdr3_nt: TGTGCCAGCAGCCGAAAAGAGCAGGTTCTAGCGGGAGGTAAGAATGAGCAGTTCTTC
j_call: TRBJ2-7; clone_size: .; v_call: TRBV27; d_call: TRBD1; cdr3_aa: CASSSPGQSYEQYF; cdr3_nt: TGTGCCAGCAGTTCACCGGGACAGAGCTACGAGCAGTACTTC
j_call: TRBJ2-7; clone_size: .; v_call: TRBV28; d_call: .; cdr3_aa: CASSGGGTEYEQYF; cdr3_nt: TGTGCCAGCAGTGGGGGGGGGACAGAGTACGAGCAGTACTTC
j_call: TRBJ2-7; clone_size: .; v_call: TRBV5-1; d_call: .; cdr3_aa: CASSYRDNYEQYF; cdr3_nt: TGCGCCAGCAGCTACCGGGACAACTACGAGCAGTACTTC
j_call: TRBJ2-1; clone_size: .; v_call: TRBV7-9; d_call: .; cdr3_aa: CASSLAQPNEQFF; cdr3_nt: TGTGCCAGCAGCTTAGCTCAGCCTAATGAGCAGTTCTTC
j_call: TRBJ2-1; clone_size: .; v_call: TRBV7-9; d_call: .; cdr3_aa: CASSLGGEQFF; cdr3_nt: TGTGCCAGCAGCTTGGGGGGTGAGCAGTTCTTC
j_call: TRBJ2-3; clone_size: .; v_call: TRBV9; d_call: TRBD1; cdr3_aa: CASSHNRQGETDTQYF; cdr3_nt: TGTGCCAGCAGCCACAATAGACAGGGTGAAACAGATACGCAGTATTTT
j_call: TRBJ2-3; clone_size: .; v_call: TRBV28; d_call: .; cdr3_aa: CASSPNRGPTDTQYF; cdr3_nt: TGTGCCAGCAGCCCTAATCGCGGGCCCACAGATACGCAGTATTTT
j_call: TRBJ2-1; clone_size: .; v_call: TRBV19; d_call: .; cdr3_aa: CASSIDGQAGSYNEQFF; cdr3_nt: TGTGCCAGTAGTATAGATGGCCAAGCGGGCTCTTACAATGAGCAGTTCTTC
j_call: TRBJ2-5; clone_size: .; v_call: TRBV7-2; d_call: .; cdr3_aa: CASSLGLGVEETQYF; cdr3_nt: TGTGCCAGCAGCTTAGGTCTAGGGGTTGAAGAGACCCAGTACTTC
j_call: TRBJ2-7; clone_size: .; v_call: TRBV6-5; d_call: .; cdr3_aa: CASSYEPTGVYEQYF; cdr3_nt: TGTGCCAGCAGTTACGAACCGACCGGGGTTTACGAGCAGTACTTC
j_call: TRBJ2-1; clone_size: .; v_call: TRBV7-3; d_call: TRBD2; cdr3_aa: CASSLTRPSGSGHEQFF; cdr3_nt: TGTGCCAGCAGCTTAACCCGCCCTAGCGGGAGTGGGCATGAGCAGTTCTTC
j_call: TRBJ1-5; clone_size: .; v_call: TRBV7-2; d_call: .; cdr3_aa: CASSLSNQPQHF; cdr3_nt: TGTGCCAGCAGCTTAAGTAATCAGCCCCAGCATTTT
j_call: TRBJ1-2; clone_size: .; v_call: TRBV6-1; d_call: TRBD1; cdr3_aa: CASSEIGTGIYGYTF; cdr3_nt: TGTGCCAGCAGTGAGATCGGGACAGGGATTTATGGCTACACCTTC
j_call: TRBJ2-2; clone_size: few; v_call: TRBV5-1; d_call: TRBD2; cdr3_aa: CASSMKLAGDTGELFF; cdr3_nt: TGCGCCAGCAGCATGAAACTAGCGGGGGACACCGGGGAGCTGTTTTTT
j_call: TRBJ2-7; clone_size: .; v_call: TRBV7-2; d_call: TRBD2; cdr3_aa: CASSPTLAGGFYEQYF; cdr3_nt: TGTGCCAGCAGCCCTACTCTAGCGGGAGGATTCTACGAGCAGTACTTC
j_call: TRBJ2-1; clone_size: .; v_call: TRBV29-1; d_call: TRBD2; cdr3_aa: CSVEGLGNEQFF; cdr3_nt: TGCAGCGTTGAGGGACTAGGGAATGAGCAGTTCTTC
j_call: TRBJ1-1; clone_size: .; v_call: TRBV20-1; d_call: .; cdr3_aa: CSAREAEAFF; cdr3_nt: TGCAGTGCTAGAGAGGCAGAAGCTTTCTTT
j_call: TRBJ1-2; clone_size: .; v_call: TRBV7-9; d_call: .; cdr3_aa: CASSWEPRAGGYGYTF; cdr3_nt: TGTGCCAGCAGCTGGGAACCCAGGGCAGGAGGCTATGGCTACACCTTC
j_call: TRBJ1-1; clone_size: .; v_call: TRBV27; d_call: .; cdr3_aa: CASSSPGNTEAFF; cdr3_nt: TGTGCCAGCAGTTCTCCAGGGAACACTGAAGCTTTCTTT
j_call: TRBJ2-5; clone_size: .; v_call: TRBV7-9; d_call: TRBD1; cdr3_aa: CASSSGTGAESKTQYF; cdr3_nt: TGTGCCAGCAGCTCCGGAACAGGGGCGGAATCGAAGACCCAGTACTTC
j_call: TRBJ2-7; clone_size: .; v_call: TRBV6-5; d_call: TRBD1; cdr3_aa: CASRQGTYEQYF; cdr3_nt: TGTGCCAGCAGACAGGGGACCTATGAGCAGTACTTC
j_call: TRBJ2-7; clone_size: .; v_call: TRBV11-2; d_call: TRBD2; cdr3_aa: CASSPLAGDYEQYF; cdr3_nt: TGTGCCAGCAGCCCCCTAGCGGGAGACTACGAGCAGTACTTC
j_call: TRBJ2-3; clone_size: once; v_call: TRBV11-2; d_call: .; cdr3_aa: CASSLGLFQSTDTQYF; cdr3_nt: TGTGCCAGCAGCTTAGGCTTGTTCCAGAGCACAGATACGCAGTATTTT
j_call: TRBJ2-7; clone_size: .; v_call: TRBV5-1; d_call: TRBD1; cdr3_aa: CASSPPYPGQGYEQYF; cdr3_nt: TGCGCCAGCAGCCCACCCTATCCGGGACAGGGCTACGAGCAGTACTTC
j_call: TRBJ2-7; clone_size: .; v_call: TRBV10-2; d_call: .; cdr3_aa: CASSEAREQYF; cdr3_nt: TGCGCCAGCAGTGAAGCCCGCGAGCAGTACTTC
j_call: TRBJ2-3; clone_size: .; v_call: TRBV9; d_call: TRBD2; cdr3_aa: CASSATLAGVADTQYF; cdr3_nt: TGTGCCAGCAGCGCCACCCTAGCGGGAGTGGCAGATACGCAGTATTTT
j_call: TRBJ2-1; clone_size: .; v_call: TRBV4-1; d_call: TRBD2; cdr3_aa: CASSQDPGREGYNEQFF; cdr3_nt: TGCGCCAGCAGCCAAGATCCTGGGCGGGAGGGGTACAATGAGCAGTTCTTC
j_call: TRBJ2-7; clone_size: .; v_call: TRBV4-1; d_call: .; cdr3_aa: CASSQRSTDEQYF; cdr3_nt: TGCGCCAGCAGCCAACGGAGTACGGACGAGCAGTACTTC
j_call: TRBJ2-1; clone_size: once; v_call: TRBV6-4; d_call: .; cdr3_aa: CASSDLSRQDNEQFF; cdr3_nt: TGTGCCAGCAGTGATCTTAGCAGACAAGACAATGAGCAGTTCTTC
j_call: TRBJ1-1; clone_size: .; v_call: TRBV11-1; d_call: .; cdr3_aa: CASSSQGEGTEAFF; cdr3_nt: TGTGCCAGCAGCAGTCAGGGTGAGGGCACTGAAGCTTTCTTT
j_call: TRBJ2-1; clone_size: .; v_call: TRBV27; d_call: .; cdr3_aa: CASSLQGWNEQFF; cdr3_nt: TGTGCCAGCAGTTTACAGGGGTGGAATGAGCAGTTCTTC
j_call: TRBJ2-1; clone_size: .; v_call: TRBV7-9; d_call: TRBD1; cdr3_aa: CASSLIRDRGPNEQFF; cdr3_nt: TGTGCCAGCAGCTTAATTCGGGACAGGGGACCCAATGAGCAGTTCTTC
j_call: TRBJ2-2; clone_size: .; v_call: TRBV10-3; d_call: TRBD2; cdr3_aa: CAISEPGLAVNTGELFF; cdr3_nt: TGTGCCATCAGTGAACCCGGACTAGCGGTAAACACCGGGGAGCTGTTTTTT
j_call: TRBJ2-1; clone_size: .; v_call: TRBV15; d_call: TRBD2; cdr3_aa: CATSSAGVSHEQFF; cdr3_nt: TGTGCCACCTCTTCGGCGGGGGTATCCCATGAGCAGTTCTTC
j_call: TRBJ2-7; clone_size: once; v_call: TRBV2; d_call: TRBD2; cdr3_aa: CASSVRGDPAFEQYF; cdr3_nt: TGTGCCAGCAGTGTTCGGGGGGACCCGGCCTTCGAGCAGTACTTC
j_call: TRBJ1-1; clone_size: .; v_call: TRBV7-9; d_call: .; cdr3_aa: CASLFGSEAFF; cdr3_nt: TGTGCCAGCCTTTTCGGCTCTGAAGCTTTCTTT
j_call: TRBJ2-1; clone_size: .; v_call: TRBV27; d_call: TRBD2; cdr3_aa: CASSLNLAGTYNEQFF; cdr3_nt: TGTGCCAGCAGTTTAAATTTAGCGGGGACCTACAATGAGCAGTTCTTC
j_call: TRBJ1-3; clone_size: .; v_call: TRBV27; d_call: .; cdr3_aa: CASGFWGAPTSGNTIYF; cdr3_nt: TGTGCCAGCGGATTTTGGGGTGCACCGACCTCTGGAAACACCATATATTTT
j_call: TRBJ2-3; clone_size: .; v_call: TRBV27; d_call: TRBD2; cdr3_aa: CASSPRGGADTQYF; cdr3_nt: TGTGCCAGCAGCCCCCGGGGGGGAGCAGATACGCAGTATTTT
j_call: TRBJ1-1; clone_size: .; v_call: TRBV5-1; d_call: TRBD1; cdr3_aa: CASSLGWDRATEAFF; cdr3_nt: TGCGCCAGCAGCTTGGGATGGGACAGGGCAACTGAAGCTTTCTTT
j_call: TRBJ2-5; clone_size: .; v_call: TRBV7-2; d_call: .; cdr3_aa: CASSFRGLETQYF; cdr3_nt: TGTGCCAGCAGCTTTAGAGGGCTGGAGACCCAGTACTTC
j_call: TRBJ1-1; clone_size: .; v_call: TRBV7-3; d_call: TRBD1; cdr3_aa: CASSPGDRSGEIRFF; cdr3_nt: TGTGCCAGCAGCCCGGGGGACAGGTCCGGTGAAATTCGTTTCTTT
j_call: TRBJ2-7; clone_size: .; v_call: TRBV13; d_call: TRBD2; cdr3_aa: CASSPAGGNHEQYF; cdr3_nt: TGTGCCAGCAGCCCAGCGGGAGGTAACCACGAGCAGTACTTC